One and the same sample provided the 10 T cell receptor beta chains below, sequenced in a study of Ad26.COV2.S vaccination and SARS-CoV-2 variants. Using immunoSEQ multiplex PCR, the repertoire was profiled, and TCRdb retains in-frame clones only, with some absent. This table has about 330,000 clones, about nine tenths appearing once. Treatment of the sample: around 19 received Ad26.COV2.S at low or high dose, single or two shots; 5 received placebo; per-sample allocation not given. It was on day 63 after the first vaccine or placebo injection that samples were taken. The source material was peripheral blood, sampled in a trial of Ad26.COV2.S vaccine versus placebo. The receptors stem from a person between 18 and 60 years old who received the Ad26.COV2.S COVID-19 vaccine or a placebo.

V gene TRBV4-1 combines with J gene TRBJ2-3; 13 nucleotides align to TRBD2. The length of the CDR3 is 19 residues. Germline V gene lookup returns CDR1 MGHRA and CDR2 YSYEKL. With V trimmed by 2 bases and J by 2 bases, 10 bases remained unmatched. This CDR3 reads CASSQTGTSGTIYTDTQYF. In DNA, the CDR3 is TGCGCCAGCAGCCAAACCGGGACTAGCGGGACTATTTACACAGATACGCAGTATTTT.

This chain joins TRBV9 and TRBJ1-3; D gene ambiguous. This CDR3 has 15 residues. CDR1 is SGDLS, CDR2 YYNGEE, per germline. Trimming stripped 3 bases from V and 5 bases from J, with 15 bases between. CDR3 amino acids: CASSGSGTGRNTIYF. The CDR3, as DNA: TGTGCCAGCAGCGGATCGGGTACGGGGAGAAACACCATATATTTT.

This clone occurred a few times. The chain has TRBV4-1 and TRBJ1-5, with 7 bases fitting TRBD1. CDR3 length: 15 amino acids. Germline V lookup: CDR1 MGHRA, CDR2 YSYEKL. The ends lost 5 bases at V and 4 bases at J; junction bases unmatched: 8. The CDR3 region is CASSNWDRQNQPQHF. CDR3 DNA: TGCGCCAGCAGCAATTGGGACAGACAGAATCAGCCCCAGCATTTT.

The CDR3, as DNA: TGTGCCAGTAGTCCAAACGGTTTGAGGGGGATGGATTCACCCCTCCACTTT. Protein product: CASSPNGLRGMDSPLHF. This chain joins TRBV19 and TRBJ1-6; TRBD1 is a possible D gene (6 bases). CDR1 and CDR2 from the germline V gene are LNHDA and SQIVND (reference sequence). The CDR3 is 17 amino acids. V was pared by 5 bases and J by 8 bases, with 22 bases between. Variable domain in full (rest from reference TRBV19 and TRBJ1-6): DGGITQSPKYLFRKEGQNVTLSCEQNLNHDAMYWYRQDPGQGLRLIYYSQIVNDFQKGDIAEGYSVSREKKESFPLTVTSAQKNPTAFYLCASSPNGLRGMDSPLHFGNGTRLTVT.

The chain links TRBV5-6 to TRBJ1-1, with D unresolved. The length of the CDR3 is 13 residues. V was pared by 1 base and J by 7 bases, with 11 bases between. Germline CDR1 and CDR2: SGHDT and YYEEEE. In DNA, the CDR3 is TGTGCCAGCAGCTTGATTCGGACGGATGAAGCTTTCTTT. This encodes CASSLIRTDEAFF.

The chain recombines TRBV4-1 with TRBJ2-7, with 7 positions matching TRBD2. V gave up 1 base and J gave up 2 bases; unmatched junction bases: 14. CDR3 length equals 18 residues. Germline V CDR1 and CDR2: MGHRA, YSYEKL. The CDR3 nucleotides are TGCGCCAGCAGCCAAGTAGTTTCGGGGGGAGGGAATCCCTACGAGCAGTACTTC. Translated: CASSQVVSGGGNPYEQYF.

The J gene is TRBJ2-2, the V gene TRBV7-6; 11 bases map to TRBD1. After removal of 5 bases from V and 5 bases from J, the junction contained 4 bases not matched to a gene. The germline CDR1 and CDR2 sequences are SGHVS and FNYEAQ. The CDR3 contains 15 residues. The CDR3 DNA is TGTGCCAGCAGCCTGGACAGGGGGCTTACCGGGGAGCTGTTTTTT. It encodes CASSLDRGLTGELFF.

J is TRBJ2-7 and V is TRBV2; D possibly matches TRBD1 or TRBD2 (5 bases each). V shed 7 bases and J shed 0 bases, with 19 bases lying between them. The CDR3 has 16 amino acids. The germline gives CDR1 SNHLY, CDR2 FYNNEI. The CDR3 here is CASTLRRGGSSYEQYF. The CDR3, as DNA: TGTGCCAGCACTTTAAGACGGGGCGGTAGCTCCTACGAGCAGTACTTC.

The rearrangement joins TRBV3-1 (or the pseudogene TRBV3-2) to TRBJ1-1; TRBD1 is a possible D gene (5 bases). The V end was cut by 1 base, the J end by 5 bases, with 11 bases between. CDR3 length equals 14 residues. The germline V gene encodes CDR1 LGHDT and CDR2 YNNKEL (reference sequence). Written as DNA, the CDR3 is TGTGCCAGCAGCCAAGGGGTGGGGGGAACTGAAGCTTTCTTT. This codes for CASSQGVGGTEAFF.

The V and J genes are TRBV9 and TRBJ1-3; D possibly corresponds to TRBD1 (5 bases). The CDR3 contains 16 residues. V was pared by 0 bases and J by 2 bases, with 12 bases between. Germline CDR1 is SGDLS and CDR2 is YYNGEE. The CDR3 sequence: CASSVAGTIAGNTIYF. Written as DNA, the CDR3 is TGTGCCAGCAGCGTAGCCGGGACCATAGCTGGAAACACCATATATTTT.